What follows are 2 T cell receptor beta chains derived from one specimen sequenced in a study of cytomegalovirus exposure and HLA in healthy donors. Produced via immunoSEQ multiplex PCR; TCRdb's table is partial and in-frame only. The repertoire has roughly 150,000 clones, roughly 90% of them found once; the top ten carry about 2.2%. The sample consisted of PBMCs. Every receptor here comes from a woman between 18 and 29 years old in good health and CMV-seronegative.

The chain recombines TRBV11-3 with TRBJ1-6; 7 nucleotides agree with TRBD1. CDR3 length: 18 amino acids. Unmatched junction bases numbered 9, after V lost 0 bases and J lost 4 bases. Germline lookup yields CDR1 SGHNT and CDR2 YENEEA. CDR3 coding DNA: TGTGCCAGCAGCTTAGATCAAAGGGGACAGCTTTATAATTCACCCCTCCACTTT. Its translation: CASSLDQRGQLYNSPLHF. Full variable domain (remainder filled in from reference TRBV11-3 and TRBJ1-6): EAGVVQSPRYKIIEKKQPVAFWCNPISGHNTLYWYLQNLGQGPELLIRYENEEAVDDSQLPKDRFSAERLKGVDSTLKIQPAELGDSAVYLCASSLDQRGQLYNSPLHFGNGTRLTVT.

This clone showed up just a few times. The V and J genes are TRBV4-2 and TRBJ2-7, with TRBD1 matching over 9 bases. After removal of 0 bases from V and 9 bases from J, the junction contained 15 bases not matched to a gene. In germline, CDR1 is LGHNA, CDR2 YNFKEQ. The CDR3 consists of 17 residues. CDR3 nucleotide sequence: TGTGCCAGCAGCCAAGATAGCCCGGGACAGGGAAGGGAAAGGCAGTACTTC. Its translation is CASSQDSPGQGRERQYF.